Sequencing of this T cell receptor (beta chain) was carried out in a study of blood T cell repertoires in COVID-19. Germline CDR1 is MGHDK and CDR2 is SYGVNS. The CDR3 is 15 amino acids. The V end lost 7 bases, the J end lost 6 bases, and 18 bases lay between the germline ends. The protocol was immunoSEQ multiplex PCR, while the TCRdb copy is restricted to in-frame clones and leaves out a portion. The table records roughly 230,000 clones, 80% to 85% of them present only once. The sequence came from a man in his forties or fifties who had recovered from COVID-19. Input material: PBMCs or T cells enriched from blood (not recorded which). The chain carries TRBV25-1 and TRBJ2-2, with a weak D call TRBD1 (6 bases). The CDR3 coding sequence is TGTGCCAGCAATCCGGCCAGGGGTTCGTCCGGGGAGCTGTTTTTT. This codes for CASNPARGSSGELFF.